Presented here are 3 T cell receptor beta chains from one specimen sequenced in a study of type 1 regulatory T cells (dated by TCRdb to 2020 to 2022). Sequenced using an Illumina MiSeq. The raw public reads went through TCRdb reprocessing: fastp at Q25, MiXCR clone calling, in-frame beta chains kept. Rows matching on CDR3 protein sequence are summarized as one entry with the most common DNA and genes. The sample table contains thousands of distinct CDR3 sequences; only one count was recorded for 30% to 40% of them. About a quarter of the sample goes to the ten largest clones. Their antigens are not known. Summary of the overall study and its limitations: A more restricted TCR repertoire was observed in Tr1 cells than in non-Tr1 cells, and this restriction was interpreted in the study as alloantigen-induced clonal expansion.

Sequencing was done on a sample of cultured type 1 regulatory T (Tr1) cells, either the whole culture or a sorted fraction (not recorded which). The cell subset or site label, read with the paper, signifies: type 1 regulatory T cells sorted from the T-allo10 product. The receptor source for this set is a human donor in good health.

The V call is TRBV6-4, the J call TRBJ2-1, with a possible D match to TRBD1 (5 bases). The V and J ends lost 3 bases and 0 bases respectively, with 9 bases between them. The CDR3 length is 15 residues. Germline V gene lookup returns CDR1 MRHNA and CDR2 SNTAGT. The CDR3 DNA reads TGTGCCAGCAGTGAAAGGGGCCGCTCCTACAATGAGCAGTTCTTC. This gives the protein CASSERGRSYNEQFF.

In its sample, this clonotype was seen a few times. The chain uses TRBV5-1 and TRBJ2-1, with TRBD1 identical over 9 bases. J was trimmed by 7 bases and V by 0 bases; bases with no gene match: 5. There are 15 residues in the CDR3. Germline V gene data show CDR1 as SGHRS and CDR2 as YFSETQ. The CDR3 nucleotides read TGCGCCAGCAGCTTGGTACAGGGGGCGGGTAATGAGCAGTTCTTC. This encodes CASSLVQGAGNEQFF.

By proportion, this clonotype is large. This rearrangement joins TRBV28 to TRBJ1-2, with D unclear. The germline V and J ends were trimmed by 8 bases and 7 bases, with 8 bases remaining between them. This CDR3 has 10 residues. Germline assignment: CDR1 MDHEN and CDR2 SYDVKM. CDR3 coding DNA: TGTGCCAGCGGTGCAGGTGGCTACACCTTC. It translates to CASGAGGYTF.